This T cell receptor beta chain was documented in a study of post-analysis software for immune sequencing data. About the research overall: Recorded subtypes: relapsing-remitting, secondary progressive, progressive-relapsing; some patients unannotated.

Broader study findings: Elevated frequency relative to controls characterized four or five TRBV segments in patients, TRBV5-6, TRBV5-1 and TRBV20-1 among them. Multiple sclerosis patients had significantly lower normalized Chao1 diversity than controls. Under F measure analysis, samples from one preparation batch co-clustered strongly.

The CDR3 is 12 amino acids. Germline V lookup: CDR1 DFQATT, CDR2 SNEGSKA (reference sequence). V shed 1 base, J shed 6 bases, and the junction held 2 bases outside the gene matches. Sequencing libraries made from TCR beta cDNA carried unique molecular identifiers. Starting from roughly 1 to 10 million T cells, the study yielded 460,000 or so cDNA molecules. MiXCR was run by TCRdb on the PCR reads, yielding one entry per CDR3 protein. Counted here are hundreds of thousands of distinct CDR3 sequences, more than 50% occurring once; the ten biggest clones make up about 11%. To note about this clonotype: Its antigen is undetermined.

The V call is TRBV20-1, the J call TRBJ1-2, with 7 bases lining up with TRBD1. The clonotype was recovered from a girl aged 2 to 10 with multiple sclerosis. Specimen: blood. The CDR3 DNA sequence: TGCAGTGCTAGAGGTACAGGGGATGGCTACACCTTC. Amino acids: CSARGTGDGYTF.